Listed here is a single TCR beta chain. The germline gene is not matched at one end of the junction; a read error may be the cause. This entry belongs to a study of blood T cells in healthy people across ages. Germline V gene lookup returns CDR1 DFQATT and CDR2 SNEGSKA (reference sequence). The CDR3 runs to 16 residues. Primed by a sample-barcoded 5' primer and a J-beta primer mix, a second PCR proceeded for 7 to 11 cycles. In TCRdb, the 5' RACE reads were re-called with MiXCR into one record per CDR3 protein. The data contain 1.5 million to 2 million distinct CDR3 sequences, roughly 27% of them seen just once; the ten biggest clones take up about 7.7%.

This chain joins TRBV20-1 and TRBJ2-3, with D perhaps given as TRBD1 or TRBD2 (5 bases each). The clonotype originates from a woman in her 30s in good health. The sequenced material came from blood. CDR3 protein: CSAHRSSAASTGTQYF. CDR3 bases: TGCAGTGCTCACCGAAGTAGCGCCGCTAGCACAGGTACGCAGTATTTT.